A single sample is the source of the 13 T cell receptor beta chains below, sequenced in a study of T cell responses to AZD1222 COVID-19 vaccine. Method: immunoSEQ multiplex PCR; TCRdb's copy keeps in-frame clones and lacks some. Of roughly 40,000 clones listed, over 60% were seen once; the top ten hold approximately 4%. The sample was peripheral blood, taken on day 0 of AZD1222 vaccination. These receptors were taken from an adult in good health.

The chain recombines TRBV3-1 (or the pseudogene TRBV3-2) with TRBJ1-1; no definite D call. This CDR3 has 12 residues. The V end lost 5 bases, the J end lost 2 bases, and 6 bases lay between the germline ends. Germline-derived CDR1 and CDR2 are LGHDT and YNNKEL (reference sequence). The CDR3 DNA follows: TGTGCCAGCAGCACACTCAACACTGAAGCTTTCTTT. The encoded protein is CASSTLNTEAFF.

Written as DNA, the CDR3 is TGTGCCAGCAGCCAAGGGACAGGGTCTCAGGCCCAGTACTTC. Protein sequence: CASSQGTGSQAQYF. This chain uses TRBV3-1 (or the pseudogene TRBV3-2) with TRBJ2-5; 8 bases fit TRBD1. The CDR3 is 14 amino acids. Germline V gene sequence: CDR1 LGHDT, CDR2 YNNKEL (reference sequence). V lost 1 base and J lost 9; bases outside the gene matches: 7.

The chain uses TRBV11-2 and TRBJ2-3; D ambiguous. The CDR3 has 13 residues. Germline values: CDR1 SGHAT, CDR2 FQNNGV. V gave up 5 bases and J gave up 3 bases, with 9 bases separating them. CDR3 sequence: CASSTKNTDTQYF. CDR3 nucleotide sequence: TGTGCCAGCAGCACAAAAAATACAGATACGCAGTATTTT.

CDR3 nucleotide sequence: TGTGCCAGCAGTTACGTGAGCTGGGGCAATCAGCCCCAGCATTTT. This sequence encodes CASSYVSWGNQPQHF. The gene calls are TRBV6-5 and TRBJ1-5, with D unclear. The CDR3 is 15 residues long. Trimming pared 2 bases from V and 2 bases from J, leaving 10 bases between. CDR1 MNHEY and CDR2 SVGAGI come from the germline V gene.

V is TRBV6-5 and J is TRBJ2-7; possible D gene TRBD1, 7 bases. The V and J ends lost 2 bases and 3 bases respectively, with 14 bases between them. Germline assignment: CDR1 MNHEY and CDR2 SVGAGI. The CDR3 length is 15 residues. Here the CDR3 DNA reads TGTGCCAGCAGTTACAGCCAGGGGGGCTTCTACGAGCAGTACTTC. Its protein is CASSYSQGGFYEQYF.

The chain is built from TRBV3-1 (or the pseudogene TRBV3-2) and TRBJ2-3; D call uncertain. The CDR3 runs to 12 residues. V was clipped by 6 bases and J by 0 bases, with 4 bases between them. Germline loops: CDR1 LGHDT, CDR2 YNNKEL (reference sequence). The CDR3 reads CASSFSTDTQYF. The CDR3 DNA is TGTGCCAGCAGTTTCAGCACAGATACGCAGTATTTT.

The chain has TRBV19 and TRBJ1-1; possibly TRBD1 for D (5 bases). Deletions cut 1 base from V and 5 bases from J, with 14 bases between. This CDR3 comprises 15 residues. Germline V gene sequence: CDR1 LNHDA, CDR2 SQIVND (reference sequence). CDR3 region: CASSIAGTRTTEAFF. CDR3 nucleotides: TGTGCCAGTAGTATAGCCGGGACTAGAACTACTGAAGCTTTCTTT.

The V and J genes are TRBV5-1 and TRBJ2-1; possible D gene TRBD1, 6 bases. This CDR3 contains 13 residues. Deletions cut 0 bases from V and 7 bases from J, with 8 bases between. Germline V lookup: CDR1 SGHRS, CDR2 YFSETQ. The CDR3 DNA reads TGCGCCAGCAGCTTGGATCAGGGGAATGAGCAGTTCTTC. This gives the protein CASSLDQGNEQFF.

The chain has TRBV2 and TRBJ2-7; D remains ambiguous. The V gene's germline CDR1 is SNHLY and CDR2 FYNNEI. There are 13 residues in the CDR3. V shed 4 bases and J shed 2 bases, with 9 bases lying between them. CDR3 residues: CASSAQVPYEQYF. CDR3 DNA: TGTGCCAGCAGTGCGCAGGTTCCCTACGAGCAGTACTTC.

The chain is built from TRBV5-1 and TRBJ2-3; D may be TRBD1 or TRBD2 (6 bases each). Germline V gene sequence: CDR1 SGHRS, CDR2 YFSETQ. The CDR3 is made up of 16 amino acids. V was clipped by 5 bases and J by 6 bases, with 22 bases between them. In DNA form, the CDR3 reads TGCGCCAGCAGACAGGAGGGGGGTGATATCGCTGATACGCAGTATTTT. Residues: CASRQEGGDIADTQYF.

This chain links TRBV30 with TRBJ2-7, with a weak D call TRBD1 (6 bases). The CDR3 loop spans 14 amino acids. Trimming removed 2 bases from V and 12 bases from J, with 23 bases in between. CDR1 is GTSNPN and CDR2 is SVGIG in the germline V gene (reference sequence). CDR3: CAWSPRGHGARGYF. The CDR3 DNA is TGTGCCTGGAGTCCCCGGGGACATGGAGCGAGGGGGTACTTC.

This chain joins TRBV4-1 and TRBJ2-1; D possibly uses TRBD1 or TRBD2 (5 bases each). The CDR3 runs 15 residues. Trimming removed 1 base from V and 5 bases from J, with 12 bases in between. Germline CDR1 MGHRA, CDR2 YSYEKL. This CDR3 is CASSQGGGLNNEQFF. The CDR3 DNA reads TGCGCCAGCAGCCAAGGGGGCGGACTCAACAATGAGCAGTTCTTC.

The chain has TRBV9 and TRBJ2-2; 8 bases fit TRBD2. This CDR3 is 16 amino acids long. Germline V CDR1 and CDR2: SGDLS, YYNGEE. With 6 bases clipped from V and 1 base from J, the junction kept 8 bases outside the gene matches. The DNA for the CDR3 is TGTGCCAGCAACAGAGATAGCGGGGTGAACACCGGGGAGCTGTTTTTT. Its translation: CASNRDSGVNTGELFF.